This T cell receptor (beta chain) derives from a study of Graves' ophthalmopathy and Graves' hyperthyroidism. Study in general: Upon initial diagnosis and before any treatment, peripheral blood was collected. Study-wide results and limits: In blood, most expanded thyroid clonotypes above 0.001 frequency were also detected. A model built from 13 signatures distinguished ophthalmopathy from stable hyperthyroidism with approximately 88% sensitivity and approximately 81% specificity.

RNA served as the template for amplifying TCR beta CDR3 regions. Second-round multiplex PCR came after first-round RT-PCR with HTBI primers. TCRdb redid the calling of the multiplex PCR reads with MiXCR, one entry per CDR3 protein. This repertoire shows over 650,000 distinct CDR3 sequences, more than 40% found once; its top ten account for about 3.3%. The authors diagnosed from clinical symptoms, serum thyroxine, TRAb, thyroid ultrasound and orbital computed tomography. This clonotype was found many times. Its specificity is unknown. Source material: peripheral blood. The clonotype comes from an adult man with Graves' ophthalmopathy.

This CDR3 is CASSQAEGRGYTF. DNA for the CDR3: TGCGCCAGCAGCCAAGCGGAAGGGCGCGGCTACACCTTC. The chain links TRBV5-1 to TRBJ1-2; unclear D gene. V shed 4 bases and J shed 8 bases, with 15 bases lying between them. Germline assignment: CDR1 SGHRS and CDR2 YFSETQ. The CDR3 extends over 13 amino acids.